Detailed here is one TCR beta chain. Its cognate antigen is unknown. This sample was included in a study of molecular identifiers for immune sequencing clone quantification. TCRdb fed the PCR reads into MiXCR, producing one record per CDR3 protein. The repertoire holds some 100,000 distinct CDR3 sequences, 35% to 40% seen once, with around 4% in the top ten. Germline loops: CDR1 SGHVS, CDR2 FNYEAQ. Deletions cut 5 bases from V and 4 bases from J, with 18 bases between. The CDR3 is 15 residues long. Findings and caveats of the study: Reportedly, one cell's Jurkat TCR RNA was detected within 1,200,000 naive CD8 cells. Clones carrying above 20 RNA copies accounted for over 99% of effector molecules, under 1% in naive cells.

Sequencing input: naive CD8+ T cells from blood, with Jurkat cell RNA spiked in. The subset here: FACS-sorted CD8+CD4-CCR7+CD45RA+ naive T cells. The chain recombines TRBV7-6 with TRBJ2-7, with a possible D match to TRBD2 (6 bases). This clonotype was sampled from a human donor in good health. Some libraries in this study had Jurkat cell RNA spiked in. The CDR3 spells CASSPGTDGGYEQYF. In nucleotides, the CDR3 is TGTGCCAGCAGCCCCGGGACTGACGGGGGATACGAGCAGTACTTC. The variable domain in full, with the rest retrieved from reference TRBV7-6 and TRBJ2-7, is GAGVSQSPRYKVTKRGQDVALRCDPISGHVSLYWYRQALGQGPEFLTYFNYEAQQDKSGLPNDRFSAERPEGSISTLTIQRTEQRDSAMYRCASSPGTDGGYEQYFGPGTRLTVT.